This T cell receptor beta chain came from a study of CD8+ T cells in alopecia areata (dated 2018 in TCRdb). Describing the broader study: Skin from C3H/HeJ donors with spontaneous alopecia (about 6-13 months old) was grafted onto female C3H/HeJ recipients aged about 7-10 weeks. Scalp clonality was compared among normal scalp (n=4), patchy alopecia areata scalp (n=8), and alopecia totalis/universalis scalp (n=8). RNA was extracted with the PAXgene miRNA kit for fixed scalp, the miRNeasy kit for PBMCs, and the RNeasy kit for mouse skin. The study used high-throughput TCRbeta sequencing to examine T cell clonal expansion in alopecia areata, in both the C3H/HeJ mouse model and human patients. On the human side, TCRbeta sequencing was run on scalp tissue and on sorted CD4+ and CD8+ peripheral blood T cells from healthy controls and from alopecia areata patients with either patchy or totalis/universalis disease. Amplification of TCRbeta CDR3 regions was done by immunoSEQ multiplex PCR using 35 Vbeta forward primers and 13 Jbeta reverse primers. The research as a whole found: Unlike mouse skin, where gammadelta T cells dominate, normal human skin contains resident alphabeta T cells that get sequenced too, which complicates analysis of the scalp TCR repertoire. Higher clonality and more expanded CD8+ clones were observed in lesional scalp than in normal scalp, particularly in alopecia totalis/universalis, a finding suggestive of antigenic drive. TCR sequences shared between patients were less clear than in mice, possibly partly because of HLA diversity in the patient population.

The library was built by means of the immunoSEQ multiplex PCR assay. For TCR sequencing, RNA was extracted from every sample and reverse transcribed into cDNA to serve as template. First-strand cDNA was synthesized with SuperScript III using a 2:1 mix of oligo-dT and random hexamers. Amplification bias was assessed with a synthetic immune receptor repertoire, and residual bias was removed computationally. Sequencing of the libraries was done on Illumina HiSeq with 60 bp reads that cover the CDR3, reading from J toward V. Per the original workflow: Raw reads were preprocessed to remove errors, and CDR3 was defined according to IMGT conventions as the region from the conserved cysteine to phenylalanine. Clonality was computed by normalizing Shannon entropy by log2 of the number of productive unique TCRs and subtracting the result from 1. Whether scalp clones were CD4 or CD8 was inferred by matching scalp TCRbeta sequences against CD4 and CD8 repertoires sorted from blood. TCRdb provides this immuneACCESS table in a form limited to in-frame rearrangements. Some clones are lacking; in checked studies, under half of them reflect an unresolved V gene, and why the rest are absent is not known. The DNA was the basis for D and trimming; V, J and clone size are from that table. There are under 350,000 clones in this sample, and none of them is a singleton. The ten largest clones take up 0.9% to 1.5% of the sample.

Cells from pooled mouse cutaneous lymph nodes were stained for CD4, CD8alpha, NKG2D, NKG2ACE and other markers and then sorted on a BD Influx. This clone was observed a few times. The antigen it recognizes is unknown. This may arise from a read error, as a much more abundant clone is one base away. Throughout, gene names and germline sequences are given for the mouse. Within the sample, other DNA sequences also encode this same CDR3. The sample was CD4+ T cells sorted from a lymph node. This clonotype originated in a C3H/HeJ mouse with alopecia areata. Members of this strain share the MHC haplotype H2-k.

This receptor has the CDR3 CAWSQGNQDTQYF. The part of the CDR3 DNA that was read is TGTGCCTGGAGTCAGGGGAACCAAGAC. This sequence uses TRBV31 and TRBJ2-5, with TRBD1 perhaps the D gene, on 5 matching bases. The CDR3 goes on 4 residues after the read ends, and that part is filled in from the germline J gene. The CDR3 holds 13 amino acids from the cysteine to the phenylalanine. Shown are 27 bases from within the CDR3, in frame from base 1. V was cut back by 1 base and J by 0 bases, leaving a gap of 5 bases between them. Reading the germline V gene gives CDR1 GKSSPN and CDR2 SITVG.